This TCR beta chain was captured by sequencing in a study of Tregs in tolerant kidney transplant recipients (dated by TCRdb to between 2019 and 2020). Background for the entire study: Related donors were used in the transplants with nonmyeloablative bone marrow transplantation, and mixed chimerism was transient in the human trials. The study applied TCRbeta sequencing to find donor-specific regulatory T cells before combined kidney and bone marrow transplantation and then followed those same cells after transplant. Results the study describes overall, beyond this receptor: The study was limited by small patient numbers, and the findings need validation in larger populations and under other immunosuppression protocols. In tolerant patients, donor-specific Tregs expanded more than Tregs overall, which suggests antigen-driven rather than nonspecific expansion. Biological reproducibility was not directly addressed, though technical replication error appeared minimal. For some patients the PCR primers changed over time, which made it impossible to compare the samples from those patients at the nucleotide level. Expanding Tregs with activated donor B cells appeared to identify the most biologically relevant and donor-specific TCRbeta repertoire.

Clipping removes 5 bases from V and 6 bases from J, with 11 as the unmatched junction base count. CDR1 SEHNR and CDR2 FQNEAQ were looked up in the germline V gene (reference sequence). The CDR3 goes from the cysteine to the phenylalanine over 15 residues. Sequencing covers 36 bases of the CDR3, shown here with the frame starting at base 1. For TCRbeta CDR3 sequencing, genomic DNA from the sorted cells was extracted using the QIAGEN DNeasy Blood and Tissue Kit. High-throughput TCRbeta CDR3 sequencing was carried out commercially through immunoSEQ, with PCR amplification with bias correction and internal controls included. Processing in the source paper ran as follows. Unique productive TCRbeta sequences were defined by CDR3 nucleotide sequence where primers matched, and otherwise by CDR3 amino acid sequence together with Vbeta and Jbeta genes. To correct sorting error, sequences shared between sorted populations at a frequency ratio of 2:1 or less were removed; the rest were assigned to the higher population. A sequence counted as donor-reactive if, in CFSE-low cells, the sequence had a frequency of at least 0.01% and was expanded at least 5-fold compared with unstimulated cells. Jensen-Shannon divergence, calculated on the top 100 TCRbeta sequences ranked by frequency, was used to quantify repertoire divergence. When a sample had multiple sequencing runs, each run was corrected for sorting error separately and the runs were then pooled. Held by TCRdb, this immuneACCESS table contains in-frame sequences only and omits some clones. Under half of the omission traces to an unresolved V gene where checked; the cause of the rest is unknown. For V, J and clone size, that table is used; D and trimming come from the DNA. For this sample, the table gives about 30,000 clones. Jointly, the top ten make up approximately 7.3% of the sample.

Read against the paper, the sample's time point label means: blood sample drawn before combined kidney and bone marrow transplant. Thawed PBMCs were FACS-sorted into unstimulated Tregs (CD4+CD25+CD127-), CD4+ non-Tregs (CD4+CD25-), CD4 cells and CD8 cells. 4 combined kidney and bone marrow transplant recipients from the ITN036ST trial were included as patients, and samples were available only from these trial subjects. Healthy control blood was processed by Ficoll density gradient to PBMCs and cryopreserved; patient PBMCs were collected before and after transplant. With respect to this clone: Its antigen is unknown. The sequence runs out 3 residues before the end of the CDR3; the remainder is reconstructed from the germline J gene.

The material sequenced was CD8+ T cells from blood, taken before the transplant. The TCR was taken from a human donor who received a combined kidney and bone marrow transplant. The chain joins TRBV7-9 to TRBJ2-7; TRBD1 agrees with 9 junctional bases. The CDR3 here reads CASSPVRDRVFEQYF. The sequenced CDR3 bases are TGTGCCAGCAGCCCGGTTCGGGACAGGGTTTTCGAG.